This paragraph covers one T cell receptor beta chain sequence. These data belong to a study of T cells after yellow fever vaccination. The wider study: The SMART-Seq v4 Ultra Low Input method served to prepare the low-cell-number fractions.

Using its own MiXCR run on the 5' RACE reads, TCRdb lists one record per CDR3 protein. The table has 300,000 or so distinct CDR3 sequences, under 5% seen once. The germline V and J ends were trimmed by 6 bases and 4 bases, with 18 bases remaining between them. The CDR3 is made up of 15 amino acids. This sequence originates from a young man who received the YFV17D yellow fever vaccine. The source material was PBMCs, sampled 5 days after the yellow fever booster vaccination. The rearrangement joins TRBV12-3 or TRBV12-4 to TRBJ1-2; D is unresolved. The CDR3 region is CASSRGAYGFYGYTF. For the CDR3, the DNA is TGTGCCAGCAGCCGTGGCGCCTATGGTTTCTATGGCTACACCTTC.